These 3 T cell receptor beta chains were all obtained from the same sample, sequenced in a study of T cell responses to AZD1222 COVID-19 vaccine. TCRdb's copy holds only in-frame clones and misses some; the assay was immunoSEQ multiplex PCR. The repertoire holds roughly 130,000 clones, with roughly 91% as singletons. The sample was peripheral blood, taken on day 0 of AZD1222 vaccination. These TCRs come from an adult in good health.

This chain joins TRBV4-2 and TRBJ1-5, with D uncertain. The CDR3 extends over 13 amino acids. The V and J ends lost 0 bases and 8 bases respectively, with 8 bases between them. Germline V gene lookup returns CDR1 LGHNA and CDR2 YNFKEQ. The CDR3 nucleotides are TGTGCCAGCAGCCAAGAAATCTCTGAGCCCCAGCATTTT. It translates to CASSQEISEPQHF.

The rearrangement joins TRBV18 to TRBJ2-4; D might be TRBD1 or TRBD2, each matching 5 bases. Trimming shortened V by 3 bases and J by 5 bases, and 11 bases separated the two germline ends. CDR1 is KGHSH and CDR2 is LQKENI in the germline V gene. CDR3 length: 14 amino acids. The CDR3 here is CASSPSLGENIQYF. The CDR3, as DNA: TGTGCCAGCTCACCTTCTTTGGGGGAAAACATTCAGTACTTC. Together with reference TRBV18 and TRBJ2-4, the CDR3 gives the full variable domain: NAGVMQNPRHLVRRRGQEARLRCSPMKGHSHVYWYRQLPEEGLKFMVYLQKENIIDESGMPKERFSAEFPKEGPSILRIQQVVRGDSAAYFCASSPSLGENIQYFGAGTRLSVL.

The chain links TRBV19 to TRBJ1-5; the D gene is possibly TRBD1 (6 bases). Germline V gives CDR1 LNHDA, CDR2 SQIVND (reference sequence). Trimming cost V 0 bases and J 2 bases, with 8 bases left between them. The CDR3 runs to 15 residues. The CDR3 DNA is TGTGCCAGTAGTATAGACGCAGGGGGCAATCAGCCCCAGCATTTT. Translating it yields CASSIDAGGNQPQHF.